The clone carrying this T cell receptor beta chain showed up just a few times. Its cognate antigen is unknown. The ends were cut back, 5 bases at V and 2 bases at J, with 16 bases in the middle. The germline CDR1 and CDR2 sequences are LNHDA and SQIVND (reference sequence). The CDR3 has 15 amino acids. These data belong to a study of T cells in Graves' hyperthyroidism and ophthalmopathy. Amplified TCR beta CDR3 regions came from RNA transcripts. An initial round of RT-PCR targeting the TCR CDR3 relied on the HTBI primer set. TCRdb re-analysed the multiplex PCR reads in MiXCR, keeping a single row per CDR3 protein. Of over 700,000 distinct CDR3 sequences in the sample, 38% were seen once. The source of the PBMCs was more than 9.5 ml of fresh peripheral blood. Study-level findings and limits: Median prediction lead before ophthalmopathy onset was 5 to 7 months with the model.

This chain uses TRBV19 with TRBJ2-7; D is possibly TRBD1 (6 bases). The sequence derives from a man between 18 and 29 years old with Graves' hyperthyroidism. What was sequenced was blood. The CDR3 DNA reads TGTGCCAGTAGTCCACGTGGGCAGGGGACCTACGAGCAGTACTTC. It encodes CASSPRGQGTYEQYF.